A single sample gave rise to the 31 T cell receptor beta chains below, sequenced in a study of blood T cell repertoires in COVID-19. TCRdb keeps only in-frame clones here, not all; method: immunoSEQ multiplex PCR. The data contain about 160,000 clones, 85% of them seen just once; the ten biggest clones take up around 3.2%. Sequenced input: peripheral blood. All receptors derive from a human donor with acute or convalescent COVID-19. The donor label of this sample is uncertain.

This clone has a handful of counts. This chain joins TRBV10-3 and TRBJ2-2; D might be TRBD1 (5 bases). Germline CDR1 reads ENHRY; CDR2 reads SYGVKD. CDR3 size: 14 residues. The V gene lost 5 bases and the J gene lost 1 base, with 8 bases spanning the gap. CDR3 nucleotides: TGTGCCATCAGTTATAGGGGGAACACCGGGGAGCTGTTTTTT. This sequence encodes CAISYRGNTGELFF.

This sequence joins TRBV7-2 and TRBJ1-1; the match to TRBD1 covers 7 bases. Per the germline V gene, CDR1 is SGHTA and CDR2 is FQGNSA. This CDR3 contains 16 residues. The V segment lost 1 base and the J segment 3 bases; nucleotides outside the gene matches: 8. DNA for the CDR3: TGTGCCAGCAGCTTAGAAGCAGGGGGGTATGACACTGAAGCTTTCTTT. The encoded protein is CASSLEAGGYDTEAFF.

This clone has just one count. The rearrangement links TRBV11-2 to TRBJ2-7, with 9 bases aligning to TRBD1. Trimming cost V 3 bases and J 3 bases; bases outside gene matches: 3. The CDR3 has 14 amino acids. CDR1 is SGHAT and CDR2 is FQNNGV in the germline V gene. CDR3 in amino acids: CASSFRDRVYEQYF. CDR3 nucleotides: TGTGCCAGCAGCTTCCGGGACAGGGTCTACGAGCAGTACTTC. The whole variable domain, remainder taken from reference TRBV11-2 and TRBJ2-7, is EAGVAQSPRYKIIEKRQSVAFWCNPISGHATLYWYQQILGQGPKLLIQFQNNGVVDDSQLPKDRFSAERLKGVDSTLKIQPAKLEDSAVYLCASSFRDRVYEQYFGPGTRLTVT.

This chain connects TRBV18 to TRBJ2-2; no clear D gene. The V gene's germline CDR1 is KGHSH and CDR2 LQKENI. V lost 4 bases and J 8 bases, leaving 11 bases between the germline ends. There are 13 residues in the CDR3. Here the CDR3 reads CASSLVLGGELFF. The CDR3 region has the DNA TGTGCCAGCTCACTCGTCCTCGGGGGGGAGCTGTTTTTT.

The sample holds a few counts of this clone. The chain uses TRBV19 and TRBJ1-6; D remains unclear. The CDR3 has 13 amino acids. V was clipped by 5 bases and J by 5 bases, with 7 bases between them. Germline V CDR1 and CDR2: LNHDA, SQIVND (reference sequence). The CDR3, as DNA: TGTGCCAGTAGTCGGTCTCATAATTCACCCCTCCACTTT. Protein product: CASSRSHNSPLHF. The variable domain in full, with the rest retrieved from reference TRBV19 and TRBJ1-6, is DGGITQSPKYLFRKEGQNVTLSCEQNLNHDAMYWYRQDPGQGLRLIYYSQIVNDFQKGDIAEGYSVSREKKESFPLTVTSAQKNPTAFYLCASSRSHNSPLHFGNGTRLTVT.

The V call is TRBV10-3, the J call TRBJ2-3; 8 nucleotides line up with TRBD1. The CDR3 totals 14 residues. Germline V gene lookup returns CDR1 ENHRY and CDR2 SYGVKD. With 8 bases clipped from V and 3 bases from J, the junction kept 7 bases outside the gene matches. The CDR3 coding sequence is TGTGCCATCCGAGCGCAGGGGGCAACAGATACGCAGTATTTT. Translating it yields CAIRAQGATDTQYF.

This clone has just one count. This chain connects TRBV9 to TRBJ1-2; 10 bases fit TRBD1. Germline lookup yields CDR1 SGDLS and CDR2 YYNGEE. V was pared by 3 bases and J by 7 bases, with 9 bases of the junction left unmatched. The CDR3 consists of 15 residues. CDR3 sequence reads: CASSAGQGHFGGYTF. The CDR3 nucleotides read TGTGCCAGCAGCGCGGGACAGGGGCATTTCGGTGGCTACACCTTC.

This clone was seen more than once but under ten times. The chain combines TRBV7-3 with TRBJ2-1, with no clear D. V lost 2 bases, J lost 3 bases, and 8 bases lay in between. Germline CDR1 reads SGHTA; CDR2 reads FQGTGA. The CDR3 consists of 14 residues. The DNA for the CDR3 is TGTGCCAGCAGCTTATTGGGCGTCTACAATGAGCAGTTCTTC. Translated, it gives CASSLLGVYNEQFF.

The chain links TRBV19 to TRBJ1-1, with 9 positions matching TRBD1. The CDR3 spans 13 residues. V trimming: 5 bases; J trimming: 10 bases; junction bases outside the gene matches: 8. Germline V CDR1 and CDR2: LNHDA, SQIVND (reference sequence). CDR3 DNA sequence: TGTGCCAGTAGTGGAGACAGGGGGTTACGAGCTTTCTTT. It encodes CASSGDRGLRAFF.

The V gene is TRBV4-2, the J gene TRBJ1-1; TRBD1 matches at 7 bases. Germline V gene sequence: CDR1 LGHNA, CDR2 YNFKEQ. The CDR3 consists of 14 residues. Trimming at V came to 1 base and at J to 3 bases, leaving 2 bases not matched to a gene. Written as DNA, the CDR3 is TGTGCCAGCAGCCAAGGACAGGGTGACACTGAAGCTTTCTTT. Translated: CASSQGQGDTEAFF.

The chain recombines TRBV2 with TRBJ1-1; 8 nucleotides agree with TRBD1. The CDR3 runs to 16 residues. Germline V gives CDR1 SNHLY, CDR2 FYNNEI. With V trimmed by 5 bases and J by 4 bases, 12 bases remained unmatched. The CDR3 DNA follows: TGTGCCAGCAGTCGACAGGGGAGTATAGGGAGCACTGAAGCTTTCTTT. The encoded protein is CASSRQGSIGSTEAFF.

This clone has just one count. The genes are TRBV19 and TRBJ2-7; 8 nucleotides match TRBD1. The V and J ends lost 6 bases and 3 bases, in that order; junction bases with no gene match: 7. The CDR3 covers 14 residues. CDR1 is LNHDA, CDR2 SQIVND, per germline (reference sequence). CDR3 DNA sequence: TGTGCCAGTAGCACCGCCGGGACAGGCTACGAGCAGTACTTC. Translation gives CASSTAGTGYEQYF.

The chain combines TRBV6-6 with TRBJ2-7; 11 nucleotides agree with TRBD2. This CDR3 spans 15 amino acids. Trimming removed 2 bases from V and 11 bases from J; junction bases left unmatched: 11. CDR1 is MNHNY, CDR2 SVGAGI, per germline (reference sequence). DNA of the CDR3: TGTGCCAGCAGTTACGGAGACCTCGTGACTAGCGGGGAGTACTTC. Translated: CASSYGDLVTSGEYF.

The J gene is TRBJ2-7, the V gene TRBV28; D not certain. Germline V CDR1 and CDR2: MDHEN, SYDVKM. The CDR3 covers 11 residues. V dropped 9 bases and J dropped 5 bases, with 11 bases sitting between them. Here the CDR3 reads CARVQCNEQYF. The CDR3 DNA reads TGTGCCAGGGTGCAGTGTAACGAGCAGTACTTC.

The chain has TRBV5-1 and TRBJ1-3, with D tentatively TRBD1 (5 bases). Germline lookup yields CDR1 SGHRS and CDR2 YFSETQ. The CDR3 consists of 15 residues. V shed 2 bases and J shed 4 bases, with 13 bases lying between them. This CDR3 is CASSLDPGSGNTIYF. The DNA for the CDR3 is TGCGCCAGCAGCTTAGATCCAGGGTCCGGAAACACCATATATTTT.

The chain couples TRBV3-1 (or the pseudogene TRBV3-2) to TRBJ1-1, with unresolved D. There are 13 residues in the CDR3. Germline V gene data show CDR1 as LGHDT and CDR2 as YNNKEL (reference sequence). Trimming removed 2 bases from V and 7 bases from J, with 11 bases in between. DNA of the CDR3: TGTGCCAGCAGCCAATTTTCGGGGTTTGAAGCTTTCTTT. It translates to CASSQFSGFEAFF.

On this clone itself: This specimen includes other DNA sequences encoding the same CDR3. This chain uses TRBV5-4 with TRBJ1-5, with D maybe TRBD1 (6 bases). CDR3 size: 14 residues. Looked up from germline, CDR1 is SGHNT and CDR2 is YYREEE (reference sequence). The ends were cut back, 2 bases at V and 0 bases at J, with 6 bases in the middle. The CDR3 is CASSLQGSNQPQHF. Written as DNA, the CDR3 is TGTGCCAGCAGCTTACAGGGTAGCAATCAGCCCCAGCATTTT.

V gene TRBV14 combines with J gene TRBJ1-1; D ambiguous. In germline, CDR1 is SGHDN, CDR2 FVKESK. The CDR3 sequence is 13 residues long. Trimming left V 7 bases short and J 6 bases short, with 15 bases between. As DNA, the CDR3 is TGTGCCAGCAACCCAACGGGTAGATCTGAAGCTTTCTTT. Amino acid sequence: CASNPTGRSEAFF.

In this sample, this clone turned up a few times. V and J are TRBV10-2 and TRBJ2-7; 10 bases agree with TRBD2. The CDR3 is 14 residues long. Trimming took 6 bases from V and 3 from J; bases not matched to a gene: 5. Germline V gives CDR1 WSHSY, CDR2 SAAADI. CDR3 in DNA: TGCGCCAGCAGCCAGCGGGGGGGCCGCTACGAGCAGTACTTC. Encoded protein: CASSQRGGRYEQYF.

The gene calls are TRBV19 and TRBJ2-7, with 11 bases aligning to TRBD1. Per germline, CDR1 LNHDA and CDR2 SQIVND (reference sequence). V shed 7 bases and J 3 bases; nucleotides not matched to a gene: 8. The CDR3 consists of 15 residues. CDR3 nucleotide sequence: TGTGCCAGTACCGTGGGACAGGGGGAATTCTACGAGCAGTACTTC. This translates into CASTVGQGEFYEQYF.

The chain joins TRBV15 to TRBJ1-1; a possible D gene is TRBD1 (5 bases). This CDR3 is 16 amino acids long. CDR1 and CDR2 from the germline V gene are LNHNV and YYDKDF (reference sequence). Trimming took 3 bases from V and 3 from J, leaving 17 bases between them. The CDR3 region is CATSRGPTRGDTEAFF. The DNA for the CDR3 is TGTGCCACCAGCAGGGGCCCGACGCGGGGGGACACTGAAGCTTTCTTT.

The V gene is TRBV29-1, the J gene TRBJ1-2, with D possibly TRBD1 on 5 matching bases. The CDR3 is made up of 13 amino acids. Germline V lookup: CDR1 SQVTM, CDR2 ANQGSEA. With 3 bases removed from V and 5 bases from J, the gap between germline ends came to 13 bases. The CDR3 DNA follows: TGCAGCGTTGAGGACGCCGGGGGGTATGGCTACACCTTC. Its protein is CSVEDAGGYGYTF.

The V gene is TRBV6-2 or TRBV6-3, the J gene TRBJ2-5, with D unclear. Per germline, CDR1 MNHEY and CDR2 SVGEGT. With 6 bases removed from V and 2 bases from J, the gap between germline ends came to 7 bases. The CDR3 covers 12 residues. CDR3 DNA sequence: TGTGCCAGCAGCGTCCGTCAAGAGACCCAGTACTTC. This gives the protein CASSVRQETQYF.

The J gene is TRBJ2-7, the V gene TRBV5-1; D perhaps matches TRBD1 (5 bases). CDR1 and CDR2 from the germline V gene are SGHRS and YFSETQ. The ends were cut back, 4 bases at V and 5 bases at J, with 13 bases in the middle. The CDR3 is 13 amino acids. This chain's CDR3 is CASSLRRAHEQYF. DNA for the CDR3: TGCGCCAGCAGCCTCCGCAGGGCCCACGAGCAGTACTTC.

The V and J genes are TRBV28 and TRBJ2-7, with D uncertain. Trimming left V 5 bases short and J 0 bases short, with 20 bases between. Germline V gene data show CDR1 as MDHEN and CDR2 as SYDVKM. This CDR3 comprises 17 residues. CDR3 amino acids: CASSQNIMSVVSYEQYF. The CDR3 nucleotides are TGTGCCAGCAGTCAAAATATAATGTCGGTGGTCTCCTACGAGCAGTACTTC.

This chain links TRBV1 with TRBJ2-3; TRBD2, the table's D call, was not compared with the DNA. TRBV1 is a recognized pseudogene. The CDR3 length is 16 residues. CDR3 nucleotide sequence: TGCACCAGCAGCCATGGGCCGGGGGGCTGCACAGATACGCAGTATTTT. It codes for CTSSHGPGGCTDTQYF.

There are a few counts of this clone. The genes are TRBV18 and TRBJ2-1; D is perhaps TRBD2 (6 bases). V lost 4 bases and J lost 0, with 13 bases in between. Germline CDR1 is KGHSH and CDR2 is LQKENI. The CDR3 is 16 amino acids. Here the CDR3 reads CASSLRDFSSYNEQFF. CDR3 nucleotide sequence: TGTGCCAGCTCACTAAGGGACTTCAGCTCCTACAATGAGCAGTTCTTC. The full variable domain, with the rest looked up from reference TRBV18 and TRBJ2-1, is NAGVMQNPRHLVRRRGQEARLRCSPMKGHSHVYWYRQLPEEGLKFMVYLQKENIIDESGMPKERFSAEFPKEGPSILRIQQVVRGDSAAYFCASSLRDFSSYNEQFFGPGTRLTVL.

The chain recombines TRBV19 with TRBJ2-7, with 10 bases identical to TRBD2. This CDR3 has 16 amino acids. J gave up 6 bases and V 1 base, and 9 bases lay outside the gene matches. Looked up from germline, CDR1 is LNHDA and CDR2 is SQIVND (reference sequence). The CDR3 nucleotides read TGTGCCAGTAGTATAGCCTGGGGGGGACTAGCGATCGAGCAGTACTTC. Translating it yields CASSIAWGGLAIEQYF.

The rearrangement links TRBV11-1 to TRBJ1-1, with 11 bases matching TRBD1. The V segment lost 5 bases and the J segment 7 bases; nucleotides outside the gene matches: 9. This CDR3 contains 15 residues. Germline CDR1 is SGHAT and CDR2 is FQDESV (reference sequence). CDR3 amino acids: CASSVTDRGRGEAFF. For the CDR3, the DNA is TGTGCCAGCAGCGTCACGGACAGGGGGCGAGGTGAAGCTTTCTTT.

The genes are TRBV6-2 or TRBV6-3 and TRBJ2-1, with TRBD1 matching 8 bases. CDR3 length: 15 residues. Germline trimming cut 6 bases from V and 3 bases from J; bases unmatched to any gene: 7. Germline V CDR1 and CDR2: MNHEY, SVGEGT. The CDR3 is CASSPRQGNYNEQFF. CDR3 bases: TGTGCCAGCAGCCCCCGACAGGGGAACTACAATGAGCAGTTCTTC.

The rearrangement uses TRBV14 and TRBJ1-6; D might be TRBD1 (5 bases). Germline V gene data show CDR1 as SGHDN and CDR2 as FVKESK. Trimming stripped 0 bases from V and 6 bases from J, with 15 bases between. The CDR3 covers 17 residues. The CDR3, as DNA: TGTGCCAGCAGCCAAGATACCCTTAAGGGGTTTAATTCACCCCTCCACTTT. Amino acids: CASSQDTLKGFNSPLHF.